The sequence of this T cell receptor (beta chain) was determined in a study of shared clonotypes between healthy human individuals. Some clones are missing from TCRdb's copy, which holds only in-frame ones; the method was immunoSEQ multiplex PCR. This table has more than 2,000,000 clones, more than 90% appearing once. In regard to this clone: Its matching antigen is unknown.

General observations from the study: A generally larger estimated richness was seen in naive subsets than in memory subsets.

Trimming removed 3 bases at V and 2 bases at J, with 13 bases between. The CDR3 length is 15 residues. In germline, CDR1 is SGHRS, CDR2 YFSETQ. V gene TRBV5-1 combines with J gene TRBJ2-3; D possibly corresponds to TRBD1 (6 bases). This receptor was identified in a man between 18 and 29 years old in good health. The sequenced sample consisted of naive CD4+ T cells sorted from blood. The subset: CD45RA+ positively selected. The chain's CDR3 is CASSSQGRHTDTQYF. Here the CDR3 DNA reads TGCGCCAGCAGCTCGCAGGGGCGCCACACAGATACGCAGTATTTT.